The rows below give T cell receptor beta chains drawn from one sample of a study of PD-1 blockade in mismatch repair-deficient tumors. Only in-frame clones appear in the TCRdb table, and some are missing; sequencing was by immunoSEQ multiplex PCR. The sample yields about 84,000 clones, about 85% seen once. Sequenced here: peripheral blood, sampled 12 weeks after starting pembrolizumab. Receptors originate from an adult with mismatch repair-deficient cancer. CDR3s include the opening cysteine and the closing phenylalanine or tryptophan. D genes are given only for firm matches. Not all rows give a size; the values are once, few, many and, for expanded clones, a class.

.	TRBV10-3	.	TRBJ1-5	TGTGCCATCAGTGAAGGGGCAGTTAATCAGCCCCAGCATTTT	CAISEGAVNQPQHF
TRBD1	TRBV6-6	.	TRBJ2-7	TGTGCCAGCAGTTACCATGGACAGGGGAGCTACGAGCAGTACTTC	CASSYHGQGSYEQYF
.	TRBV6-1	.	TRBJ1-4	TGTGCCAGCAGTGAAGCAGCACAGCCCCGTGGACGAAAACTGTTTTTT	CASSEAAQPRGRKLFF
TRBD2	TRBV6-1	.	TRBJ2-1	TGTGCCAGCAGGAGACTAGCGGGCCCAAATGAGCAGTTCTTC	CASRRLAGPNEQFF
.	TRBV27	.	TRBJ2-1	TGTGCCAGCAGTTTAAGGTACTTAAATGAGCAGTTCTTC	CASSLRYLNEQFF
.	TRBV6-5	.	TRBJ2-4	TGTGCCAGCAGCCATGACATTTTAGCCAAAAACATTCAGTACTTC	CASSHDILAKNIQYF
.	TRBV5-6	.	TRBJ1-5	TGTGCCAGCAGCTTGGTAGCGACTAGCAATCAGCCCCAGCATTTT	CASSLVATSNQPQHF
.	TRBV18	.	TRBJ1-1	TGTGCCAGCTCTCAAGTATCCCAGGGGATACTTATGAACACTGAAGCTTTCTTT	CASSQVSQGILMNTEAFF
TRBD2	TRBV15	few	TRBJ2-2	TGTGCCACCAGCAGTGGGACTAGCGAGGCCGGGGAGCTGTTTTTT	CATSSGTSEAGELFF
.	TRBV6-1	.	TRBJ2-1	TGTGCCAGCAGTGAAGAGTCTAGAAACAATGAGCAGTTCTTC	CASSEESRNNEQFF
.	TRBV6-5	.	TRBJ1-2	TGTGCCAGCAGTTACATGGAACACAGTAACTATGGCTACACCTTC	CASSYMEHSNYGYTF
TRBD1	TRBV30	few	TRBJ1-1	TGTGCCTGGAGTGTTGGTGACAGGGGCACTGAAGCTTTCTTT	CAWSVGDRGTEAFF
.	TRBV7-2	.	TRBJ1-5	TGTGCCAGCAGCTTAGGGGCGGACACGTCCTATCAGCCCCAGCATTTT	CASSLGADTSYQPQHF
.	TRBV5-1	.	TRBJ2-7	TGCGCCAGCAGCCCCAAAACTGACAGGTACGAGCAGTACTTC	CASSPKTDRYEQYF
.	TRBV2	.	TRBJ1-1	TGTGCCAGCAGTCCGGACGTGGTCACTGAAGCTTTCTTT	CASSPDVVTEAFF
.	TRBV7-2	.	TRBJ2-7	TGTGCCAGCAGTCTTGAAGGGGGGTCGAAGCAGTACTTC	CASSLEGGSKQYF
TRBD2	TRBV7-3	few	TRBJ2-3	TGTGCCAGCAGCATCATAGCGGGAGGGCCCCCAGATACGCAGTATTTT	CASSIIAGGPPDTQYF
TRBD1	TRBV30	.	TRBJ2-5	TGTGCCTGGAGTGTAGGGGGACAGAACCAAGAGACCCAGTACTTC	CAWSVGGQNQETQYF
TRBD2	TRBV7-8	.	TRBJ2-7	TGTGCCAGCAGCATAAGACTAGCGGGAGCCTACGAGCAGTACTTC	CASSIRLAGAYEQYF
TRBD1	TRBV5-1	.	TRBJ2-3	TGCGCCAGCAGCCCTAGGGACAGGGGGCTTGAAGATACGCAGTATTTT	CASSPRDRGLEDTQYF
.	TRBV6-5	few	TRBJ2-4	TGTGCCAGCAACGAAGGGGCGTCAAGCATTCAGTACTTC	CASNEGASSIQYF
.	TRBV5-6	.	TRBJ2-1	TGTGCCAGCACCCCTTCGAGCGGTCCCCTCCATGAGCAGTTCTTC	CASTPSSGPLHEQFF
.	TRBV7-8	.	TRBJ1-1	TGTGCCAGCAGCGATAACGCAGGGAATACTGAAGCTTTCTTT	CASSDNAGNTEAFF
.	TRBV5-6	.	TRBJ2-1	TGTGCCAGCAGCTTGGTTACGGGGGTGGGGAATGAGCAGTTCTTC	CASSLVTGVGNEQFF
TRBD2	TRBV7-3	once	TRBJ2-1	TGTGCCAGCAGCCTAACTAGCGCAAGCTCCTACAATGAGCAGTTCTTC	CASSLTSASSYNEQFF
TRBD2	TRBV6-6	.	TRBJ2-1	TGTGCCAGCACCGACCCGGGACTAGATTCCTACAATGAGCAGTTCTTC	CASTDPGLDSYNEQFF
TRBD1	TRBV6-5	.	TRBJ2-3	TGTGCCAGCAGGATGACAGGGGGCGAGACAGATACGCAGTATTTT	CASRMTGGETDTQYF
TRBD1	TRBV7-9	few	TRBJ1-5	TGTGCCAGCAGCCAATCGACAGGGGACCAGCCCCAGCATTTT	CASSQSTGDQPQHF
.	TRBV7-2	.	TRBJ2-3	TGTGCCAGCAGCTTAGTGGGCGTAAGCACAGATACGCAGTATTTT	CASSLVGVSTDTQYF
.	TRBV7-9	.	TRBJ2-7	TGTGCCAGCAGCTCGGGGGCGGCGGGACGTTCGTACGAGCAGTACTTC	CASSSGAAGRSYEQYF
.	TRBV10-1	.	TRBJ1-1	TGCGCCAGCAGTCTCTCAACGGGGCAGGGCACTGAAGCTTTCTTT	CASSLSTGQGTEAFF
.	TRBV19	.	TRBJ2-1	TGTGCCAGTCGGACTGGAGGGAATGAGCAGTTCTTC	CASRTGGNEQFF
.	TRBV11-2	.	TRBJ2-2	TGTGCCAGCAGCTTAGATTGGGGATCCGGGGAGCTGTTTTTT	CASSLDWGSGELFF
.	TRBV6-1	.	TRBJ1-2	TGTGCCAGCAACCGAGGGGATGGCTACACCTTC	CASNRGDGYTF
.	TRBV6-4	many	TRBJ1-1	TGTGCCAGCAGTGACTCGAGCCTAACTGAAGCTTTCTTT	CASSDSSLTEAFF
.	TRBV5-1	.	TRBJ2-2	TGCGCCAGCAGCTTCCAGCCACAGAACACCGGGGAGCTGTTTTTT	CASSFQPQNTGELFF
TRBD1	TRBV19	.	TRBJ1-4	TGTGCCAGTAGTGTGGACAGGTTGGGAAGGAGCGGTTCAGCAACTAATGAAAAACTGTTTTTT	CASSVDRLGRSGSATNEKLFF
.	TRBV7-3	.	TRBJ2-2	TGTGCCAGCAGCTTGGGTGGGCGGGCGAACACCGGGGAGCTGTTTTTT	CASSLGGRANTGELFF
.	TRBV10-3	few	TRBJ2-7	TGTGCCGTACAGGATCGCTACGAGCAGTACTTC	CAVQDRYEQYF
TRBD2	TRBV29-1	few	TRBJ2-4	TGCAGCGTTGAGGGGGGGAACATTCAGTACTTC	CSVEGGNIQYF